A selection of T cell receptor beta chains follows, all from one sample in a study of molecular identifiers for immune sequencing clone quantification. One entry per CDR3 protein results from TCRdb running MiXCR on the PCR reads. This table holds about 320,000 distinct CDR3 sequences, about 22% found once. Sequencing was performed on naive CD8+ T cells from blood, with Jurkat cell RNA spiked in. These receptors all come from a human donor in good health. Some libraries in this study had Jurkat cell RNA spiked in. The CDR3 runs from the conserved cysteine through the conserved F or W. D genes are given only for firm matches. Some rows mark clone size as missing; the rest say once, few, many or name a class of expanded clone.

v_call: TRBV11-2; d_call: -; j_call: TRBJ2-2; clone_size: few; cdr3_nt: TGTGCCAGCAGCTTTTATGCAGCGGTTGGAACCGGGGAGCTGTTTTTT; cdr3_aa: CASSFYAAVGTGELFF
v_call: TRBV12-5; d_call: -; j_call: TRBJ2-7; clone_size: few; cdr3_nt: TGTGCTAGTGGTTGGGAGAGGGGGGGCGAGCAGTACTTC; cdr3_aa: CASGWERGGEQYF
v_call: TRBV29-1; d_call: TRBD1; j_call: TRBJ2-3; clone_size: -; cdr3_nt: TGCAGCGGGACAGGATACACAGATACGCAGTCTTTT; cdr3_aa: CSGTGYTDTQSF
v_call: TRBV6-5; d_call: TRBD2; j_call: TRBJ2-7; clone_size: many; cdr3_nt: TGTGCCAGCAGTTACGATTCTCTTGCCAGCGGGAGAACCTACGAGCAGTACTTC; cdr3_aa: CASSYDSLASGRTYEQYF
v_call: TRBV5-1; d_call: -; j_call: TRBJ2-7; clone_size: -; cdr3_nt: TGCGCCAGCAGCTTGCCCGGGGGGCAGTACTTC; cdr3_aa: CASSLPGGQYF
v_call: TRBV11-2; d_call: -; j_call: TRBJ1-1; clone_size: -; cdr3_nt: TGTGCCAGCAGCTTAGAATACCTTTTGAACACTGAAGCTTTCTTT; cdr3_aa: CASSLEYLLNTEAFF
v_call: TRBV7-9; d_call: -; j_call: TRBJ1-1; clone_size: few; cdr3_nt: TGTGCCAGCAGCTTACTGGGGATGAACACTGAAGCTTTCTTT; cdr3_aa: CASSLLGMNTEAFF
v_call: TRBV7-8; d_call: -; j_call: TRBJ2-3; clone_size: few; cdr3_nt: TGTGCCAGCAGCTTGGAGGGTTTTCCAGATACGCAGTATTTT; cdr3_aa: CASSLEGFPDTQYF
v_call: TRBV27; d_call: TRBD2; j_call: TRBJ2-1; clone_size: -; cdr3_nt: TGTGCCAGCAGCCCCACCGGGACTAGCGGGCCGAATGAGCAGTTCTTC; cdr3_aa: CASSPTGTSGPNEQFF
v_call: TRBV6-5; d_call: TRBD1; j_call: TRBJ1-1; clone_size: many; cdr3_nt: TGTGCCAGCAGTTATCAAACACTCGGGACAGATGAAGCTTTCTTT; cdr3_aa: CASSYQTLGTDEAFF
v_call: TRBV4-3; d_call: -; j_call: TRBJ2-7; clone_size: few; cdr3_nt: TGCGCCAGCAGCCAAGATCCCTTCGACGAGCAGTACTTC; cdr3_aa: CASSQDPFDEQYF
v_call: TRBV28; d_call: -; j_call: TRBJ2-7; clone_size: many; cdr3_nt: TGTGCCAGCACCGTAGGAACGGCCTCCTACGAGCAGTACTTC; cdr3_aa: CASTVGTASYEQYF
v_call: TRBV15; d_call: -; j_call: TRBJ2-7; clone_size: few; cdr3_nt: TGTGCCACCAGCAGAGAAAGGGAACTCTACGAGCAGTACTTC; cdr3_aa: CATSRERELYEQYF
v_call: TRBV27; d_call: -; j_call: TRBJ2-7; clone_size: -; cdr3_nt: TGTGCCAGCAGCATCGGAACTTTCTACGAGCAGTACTTC; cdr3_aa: CASSIGTFYEQYF
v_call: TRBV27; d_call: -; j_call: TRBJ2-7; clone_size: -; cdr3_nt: TGTGCCAGCAGTTCCCCGTTAAAAGCGACGAGCTCCTACGAGCAGTACTTC; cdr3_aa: CASSSPLKATSSYEQYF